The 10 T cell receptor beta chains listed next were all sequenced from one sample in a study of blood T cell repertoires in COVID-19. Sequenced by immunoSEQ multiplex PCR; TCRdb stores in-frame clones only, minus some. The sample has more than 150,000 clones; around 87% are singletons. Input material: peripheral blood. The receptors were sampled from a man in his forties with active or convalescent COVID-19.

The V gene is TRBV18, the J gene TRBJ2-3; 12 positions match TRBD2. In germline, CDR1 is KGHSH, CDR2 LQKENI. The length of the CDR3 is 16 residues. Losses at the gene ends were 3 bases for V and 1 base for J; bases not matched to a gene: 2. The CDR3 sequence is CASSPPSGGGTDTQYF. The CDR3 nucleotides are TGTGCCAGCTCACCCCCTAGCGGGGGGGGCACAGATACGCAGTATTTT.

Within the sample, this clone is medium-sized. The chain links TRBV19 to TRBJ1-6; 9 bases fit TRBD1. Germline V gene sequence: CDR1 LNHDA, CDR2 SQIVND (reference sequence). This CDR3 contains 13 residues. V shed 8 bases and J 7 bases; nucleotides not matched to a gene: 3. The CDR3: CASGTGTNSPLHF. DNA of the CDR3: TGTGCCAGTGGGACAGGGACCAATTCACCCCTCCACTTT. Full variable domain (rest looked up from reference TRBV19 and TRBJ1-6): DGGITQSPKYLFRKEGQNVTLSCEQNLNHDAMYWYRQDPGQGLRLIYYSQIVNDFQKGDIAEGYSVSREKKESFPLTVTSAQKNPTAFYLCASGTGTNSPLHFGNGTRLTVT.

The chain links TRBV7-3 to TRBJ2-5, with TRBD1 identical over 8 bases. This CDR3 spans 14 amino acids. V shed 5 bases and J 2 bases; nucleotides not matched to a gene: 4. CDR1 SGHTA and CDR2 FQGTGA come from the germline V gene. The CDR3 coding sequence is TGTGCCAGCAGCCCCGGGACAGGACAAGAGACCCAGTACTTC. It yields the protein CASSPGTGQETQYF.

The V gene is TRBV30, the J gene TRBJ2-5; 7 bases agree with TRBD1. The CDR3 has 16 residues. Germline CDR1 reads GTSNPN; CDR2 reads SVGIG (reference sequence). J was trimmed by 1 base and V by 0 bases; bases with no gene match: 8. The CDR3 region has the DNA TGTGCCTGGAGTGTACGGGGACAGTCTTTCCAAGAGACCCAGTACTTC. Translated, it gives CAWSVRGQSFQETQYF.

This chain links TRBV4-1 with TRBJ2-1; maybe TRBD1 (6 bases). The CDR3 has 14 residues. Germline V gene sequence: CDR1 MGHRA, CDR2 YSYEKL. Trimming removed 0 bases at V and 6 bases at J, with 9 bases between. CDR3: CASSQEIGGNEQFF. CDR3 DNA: TGCGCCAGCAGCCAAGAGATAGGGGGCAATGAGCAGTTCTTC.

The CDR3 protein is CASSPPGQGGEKLFF. The CDR3 region has the DNA TGTGCCAGCAGCCCACCCGGACAGGGCGGTGAAAAACTGTTTTTT. The chain couples TRBV3-1 (or the pseudogene TRBV3-2) to TRBJ1-4, with TRBD1 identical over 8 bases. With 4 bases clipped from V and 7 bases from J, the junction kept 8 bases outside the gene matches. The germline gives CDR1 LGHDT, CDR2 YNNKEL (reference sequence). The CDR3 is 15 residues long.

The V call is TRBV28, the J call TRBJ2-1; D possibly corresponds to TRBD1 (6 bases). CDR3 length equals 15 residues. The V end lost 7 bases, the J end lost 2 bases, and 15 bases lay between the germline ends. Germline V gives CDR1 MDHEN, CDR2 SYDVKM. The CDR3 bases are TGTGCCAGCAATCACAGGGCCTCCACCTACAATGAGCAGTTCTTC. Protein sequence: CASNHRASTYNEQFF.

The CDR3 spells CASSESRGQPDTQYF. DNA for the CDR3: TGTGCCAGCAGTGAGTCCAGGGGTCAGCCAGATACGCAGTATTTT. This chain joins TRBV25-1 and TRBJ2-3; TRBD1 is a possible D gene (6 bases). Trimming removed 3 bases from V and 4 bases from J, with 14 bases in between. Germline V lookup: CDR1 MGHDK, CDR2 SYGVNS. This CDR3 is 15 amino acids long.

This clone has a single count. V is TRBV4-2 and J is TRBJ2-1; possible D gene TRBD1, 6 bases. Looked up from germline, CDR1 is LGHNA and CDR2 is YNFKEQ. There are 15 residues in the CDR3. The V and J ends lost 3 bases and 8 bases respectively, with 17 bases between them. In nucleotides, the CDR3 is TGTGCCAGCAGCCAGTGGCCTGCAGGGGCCGATGAGCAGTTCTTC. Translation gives CASSQWPAGADEQFF.

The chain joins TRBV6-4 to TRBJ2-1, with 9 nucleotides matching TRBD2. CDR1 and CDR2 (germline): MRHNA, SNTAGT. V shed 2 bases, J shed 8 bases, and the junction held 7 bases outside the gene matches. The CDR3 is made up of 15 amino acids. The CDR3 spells CASSDMAGGRHEQFF. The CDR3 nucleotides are TGTGCCAGCAGTGACATGGCGGGGGGGCGGCATGAGCAGTTCTTC.